These 20 T cell receptor beta chains came from one sample sequenced in a study of blood T cell repertoires in COVID-19. Profiling relied on immunoSEQ multiplex PCR, and the TCRdb table lists in-frame clones only, not all of them. The sample records 65,000 to 90,000 clones, approximately 88% being singletons. Source material: peripheral blood. All receptors come from a man aged 30 to 45 with acute or convalescent COVID-19.

The J gene is TRBJ1-5, the V gene TRBV29-1; 11 nucleotides line up with TRBD1. The CDR3 sequence is 13 residues long. Germline V gene data show CDR1 as SQVTM and CDR2 as ANQGSEA. J gave up 4 bases and V 7 bases, and 3 bases lay outside the gene matches. CDR3 loop: CSAGTGGNQPQHF. In DNA form, the CDR3 reads TGCAGCGCCGGGACAGGGGGTAATCAGCCCCAGCATTTT.

The chain uses TRBV27 and TRBJ2-6; D is unclear. The germline gives CDR1 MNHEY, CDR2 SMNVEV (reference sequence). The CDR3 is 15 amino acids. The V end was cut by 9 bases, the J end by 0 bases, with 12 bases between. The CDR3 DNA reads TGTGCCAGTTCGGTATCTGTCTCTGGGGCCAACGTCCTGACTTTC. Translating it yields CASSVSVSGANVLTF.

This chain links TRBV7-9 with TRBJ1-4; TRBD1 matches at 8 bases. Germline V CDR1 and CDR2: SEHNR, FQNEAQ (reference sequence). This CDR3 region has 14 residues. J was trimmed by 8 bases and V by 5 bases; bases with no gene match: 7. CDR3 in amino acids: CASSLGDRREKLFF. In DNA form, the CDR3 reads TGTGCCAGCAGCCTAGGGGACAGGCGGGAAAAACTGTTTTTT.

The V call is TRBV28, the J call TRBJ1-6; 7 positions agree with TRBD1. Germline loops: CDR1 MDHEN, CDR2 SYDVKM. This CDR3 comprises 19 residues. The trim removed 2 bases at V and 2 bases at J, leaving 12 bases unmatched. CDR3 in DNA: TGTGCCAGCAGTTTAGTTGTTCGGCAGGGGGGAACCTATAATTCACCCCTCCACTTT. It encodes CASSLVVRQGGTYNSPLHF.

The gene calls are TRBV15 and TRBJ2-7; weak D call: TRBD1 (6 bases). Trimming took 8 bases from V and 4 from J, leaving 15 bases between them. The CDR3 spans 13 residues. The germline gives CDR1 LNHNV, CDR2 YYDKDF (reference sequence). The CDR3 DNA reads TGTGCCACCGCACGGGACACTCTATACGAGCAGTACTTC. Translating gives CATARDTLYEQYF. Looking up the rest from reference TRBV15 and TRBJ2-7 gives the full variable domain: DAMVIQNPRYQVTQFGKPVTLSCSQTLNHNVMYWYQQKSSQAPKLLFHYYDKDFNNEADTPDNFQSRRPNTSFCFLDIRSPGLGDTAMYLCATARDTLYEQYFGPGTRLTVT.

This clone was detected only a few times. The chain recombines TRBV4-1 with TRBJ2-7; tentatively, D is TRBD2 (6 bases). The ends were cut back, 1 base at V and 2 bases at J, with 6 bases in the middle. Germline CDR1 is MGHRA and CDR2 is YSYEKL. The CDR3 spans 13 residues. In nucleotides, the CDR3 is TGCGCCAGCAGCCAAGCGGGAGCCTACGAGCAGTACTTC. This codes for CASSQAGAYEQYF.

This sequence joins TRBV30 and TRBJ1-6; D ambiguous. V lost 2 bases and J 4 bases, leaving 9 bases between the germline ends. CDR3 length equals 14 residues. CDR1 and CDR2 (germline): GTSNPN, SVGIG (reference sequence). This CDR3 reads CAWSMASYNSPLHF. Here the CDR3 DNA reads TGTGCCTGGAGTATGGCCTCATATAATTCACCCCTCCACTTT.

The chain employs TRBV10-3 and TRBJ2-3, with 10 bases lining up with TRBD1. This CDR3 region has 13 residues. CDR1 ENHRY and CDR2 SYGVKD come from the germline V gene. Trimming at V came to 10 bases and at J to 4 bases, leaving 5 bases not matched to a gene. The CDR3 nucleotides are TGTGCCACCAAGGGGACAGGGGCAGATACGCAGTATTTT. Translating gives CATKGTGADTQYF.

The chain joins TRBV29-1 to TRBJ1-2; D uncertain. Trimming left V 6 bases short and J 3 bases short, with 14 bases between. Germline V gives CDR1 SQVTM, CDR2 ANQGSEA. The CDR3 length is 13 residues. The CDR3 sequence: CSVSWAGDYGYTF. CDR3 nucleotides: TGCAGCGTCTCCTGGGCCGGGGACTATGGCTACACCTTC.

This clone was detected once. The V call is TRBV10-2, the J call TRBJ1-2, with a tentative D call TRBD1 (6 bases). Deletions cut 5 bases from V and 4 bases from J, with 11 bases between. Per germline, CDR1 WSHSY and CDR2 SAAADI. The CDR3 covers 13 residues. CDR3 protein: CASSSDRTYGYTF. In nucleotides, the CDR3 is TGCGCCAGCAGTTCCGACAGGACCTATGGCTACACCTTC.

The V call is TRBV7-2, the J call TRBJ1-1, with D uncertain. V was pared by 5 bases and J by 13 bases, with 14 bases between. This CDR3 is built from 11 residues. Germline V gives CDR1 SGHTA, CDR2 FQGNSA. For the CDR3, the DNA is TGTGCCAGCAGCCTGGGCGGCCGGGATTTCTTT. It translates to CASSLGGRDFF.

This clone was seen a handful of times. The rearrangement uses TRBV6-4 and TRBJ2-1; 9 nucleotides match TRBD1. The CDR3 spans 16 residues. Germline trimming cut 3 bases from V and 7 bases from J; bases unmatched to any gene: 10. The germline V gene encodes CDR1 MRHNA and CDR2 SNTAGT. CDR3 amino acids: CASSEERTGALNEQFF. In DNA form, the CDR3 reads TGTGCCAGCAGTGAGGAGAGGACAGGGGCGCTTAATGAGCAGTTCTTC.

The chain recombines TRBV11-2 with TRBJ2-1; D is undetermined. V was shortened by 0 bases and J by 0 bases, with 9 bases between the two germline ends. The length of the CDR3 is 16 residues. Germline V CDR1 and CDR2: SGHAT, FQNNGV. The CDR3 loop reads CASSLDLRLSYNEQFF. The CDR3, as DNA: TGTGCCAGCAGCTTAGACCTGAGGCTCTCCTACAATGAGCAGTTCTTC.

The chain is built from TRBV9 and TRBJ1-5; D is unclear. The germline V gene has CDR1 SGDLS and CDR2 YYNGEE. V shed 4 bases and J shed 3 bases, with 14 bases lying between them. The CDR3 has 15 amino acids. CDR3 amino acids: CASSLGEGTNQPQHF. The CDR3 DNA sequence: TGTGCCAGCAGCCTTGGAGAGGGAACCAATCAGCCCCAGCATTTT.

This chain joins TRBV4-3 and TRBJ1-4; maybe TRBD1 (5 bases). Looked up from germline, CDR1 is LGHNA and CDR2 is YSLEER. V gave up 4 bases and J gave up 5 bases, with 11 bases separating them. The CDR3 runs to 14 residues. CDR3 sequence (DNA): TGCGCCAGCAGCCCCAGGGAGGTGAATGAAAAACTGTTTTTT. Translating gives CASSPREVNEKLFF.

V usage is TRBV18 and J usage is TRBJ2-5; 8 bases are a match to TRBD2. V was clipped by 6 bases and J by 0 bases; unmatched bases: 18. This CDR3 spans 19 amino acids. Germline V lookup: CDR1 KGHSH, CDR2 LQKENI. The CDR3 nucleotides are TGTGCCAGCTCTCCAGCTCCTCCGGGACTAGGAGGGTACCAAGAGACCCAGTACTTC. Translating it yields CASSPAPPGLGGYQETQYF.

The rearrangement links TRBV11-2 to TRBJ1-1; D is unclear. Per germline, CDR1 SGHAT and CDR2 FQNNGV. Trimming removed 2 bases from V and 5 bases from J, with 9 bases in between. The CDR3 covers 13 residues. The DNA for the CDR3 is TGTGCCAGCAGCTTACCCGAACGGACTGAAGCTTTCTTT. Protein: CASSLPERTEAFF.

The chain uses TRBV11-2 and TRBJ1-1; no firm D call. The CDR3 sequence is 15 residues long. Trimming took off 3 bases at V and 1 base at J, with 12 bases between the two ends. Germline V lookup: CDR1 SGHAT, CDR2 FQNNGV. The CDR3 is CASSFWAYGNTEAFF. In nucleotides, the CDR3 is TGTGCCAGCAGCTTTTGGGCCTATGGGAACACTGAAGCTTTCTTT.

This rearrangement joins TRBV7-7 to TRBJ2-5; 13 bases are a match to TRBD2. With V trimmed by 3 bases and J by 7 bases, 11 bases remained unmatched. The germline gives CDR1 SSHAT, CDR2 FNYEAQ (reference sequence). The CDR3 contains 17 residues. The CDR3 sequence is CASSFATSGRLGGTQYF. CDR3 nucleotides: TGTGCCAGCAGCTTTGCGACTAGCGGGAGGCTGGGGGGGACCCAGTACTTC.

The CDR3 region has the DNA TGCGCCAGCAGCTTGGTCCCGCGTAGCGAAAAACTGTTTTTT. This sequence encodes CASSLVPRSEKLFF. The rearrangement links TRBV5-1 to TRBJ1-4, with D unclear. The germline V and J ends were trimmed by 0 bases and 8 bases, with 11 bases remaining between them. Germline V gene data show CDR1 as SGHRS and CDR2 as YFSETQ. This CDR3 has 14 amino acids.